A selection of T cell receptor beta chains follows, all from one sample in a study of T cells after yellow fever vaccination. TCRdb recomputed calls from the 5' RACE reads with MiXCR, one row per CDR3 protein. Counted here are over 25,000 distinct CDR3 sequences, over 9.5% occurring once; the ten biggest clones make up about 12%. The specimen comprised PBMCs, either bulk or a sorted T-cell subset (CD4+, CD8+, memory, or dextramer-sorted; not recorded which), sampled less than 16 days after the first yellow fever vaccination. The receptor source for this set is a man aged 18 to 30 who received the YFV17D yellow fever vaccine. CDR3s include the opening cysteine and the closing phenylalanine or tryptophan. The order of the fields is J gene, clone size, V gene, D gene, CDR3 protein, CDR3 DNA. D genes are given only for firm matches. Clone sizes are shown as how often the clone was seen (once, few, many) or a class if it is expanded.

>TRBJ2-2|many|TRBV7-2|TRBD1
CASSLTAGQGAGELFF
TGTGCCAGCAGCTTAACAGCAGGACAGGGCGCCGGGGAGCTGTTTTTT
>TRBJ2-3|many|TRBV5-1|TRBD1
CASSYLQGPRDTQYF
TGCGCCAGCAGCTACCTACAGGGGCCCAGAGATACGCAGTATTTT
>TRBJ1-5|once|TRBV20-1|.
CSARYAVGNQPQHF
TGCAGTGCTAGATACGCTGTTGGGAATCAGCCCCAGCATTTT
>TRBJ2-5|many|TRBV7-9|.
CASSLVGEETQYF
TGTGCCAGCAGCTTAGTAGGGGAAGAGACCCAGTACTTC
>TRBJ2-3|many|TRBV15|TRBD2
CATSRVSAGEHTQYF
TGTGCCACCAGCAGAGTATCAGCGGGGGAACATACGCAGTATTTT
>TRBJ2-2|many|TRBV18|TRBD2
CASSPAGVLNTGELFF
TGTGCCAGCTCACCCGCGGGGGTCCTGAACACCGGGGAGCTGTTTTTT
>TRBJ1-4|many|TRBV20-1|.
CSADHRITNEKLFF
TGCAGTGCTGACCATCGGATAACTAATGAAAAACTGTTTTTT
>TRBJ2-6|many|TRBV27|.
CASSTYGRSGANVLTF
TGTGCCAGCAGCACTTACGGGCGATCTGGGGCCAACGTCCTGACTTTC
>TRBJ1-1|many|TRBV7-2|TRBD1
CASSSYRGEAFF
TGTGCCAGCAGCTCCTACAGGGGTGAAGCTTTCTTT
>TRBJ1-5|many|TRBV6-5|.
CASSRDIDNQPQHF
TGTGCCAGCAGCAGGGACATTGACAATCAGCCCCAGCATTTT
>TRBJ2-5|few|TRBV4-2|TRBD2
CASSSGLAGGQETQYF
TGTGCCAGCAGTAGCGGACTAGCGGGGGGCCAAGAGACCCAGTACTTC
>TRBJ2-7|many|TRBV5-6|.
CASSFLDGISYEQYF
TGTGCCAGCAGCTTTTTAGACGGGATCTCCTACGAGCAGTACTTC
>TRBJ2-1|many|TRBV7-2|TRBD2
CASRGSSGSYNEQFF
TGTGCCAGCAGGGGATCTAGCGGGAGCTACAATGAGCAGTTCTTC
>TRBJ1-4|many|TRBV7-9|.
CASSLERGEKLFF
TGTGCCAGCAGCTTAGAGAGGGGAGAAAAACTGTTTTTT
>TRBJ1-6|many|TRBV12-3/TRBV12-4|TRBD1
CASSLAPGQGYNSPLHF
TGTGCCAGCAGTTTAGCGCCCGGACAGGGGTATAATTCACCCCTCCACTTT
>TRBJ1-2|many|TRBV19|TRBD1
CASSMIGTGLQVGGYTF
TGTGCCAGTAGTATGATCGGGACAGGGCTTCAAGTCGGTGGCTACACCTTC
>TRBJ2-7|many|TRBV20-1|.
CSARDSQERDGLPYEQYF
TGCAGTGCTAGAGACTCACAGGAACGGGACGGTTTACCTTACGAGCAGTACTTC
>TRBJ2-3|many|TRBV13|.
CASSRRGTDTQYF
TGTGCCAGCAGCCGCAGGGGCACAGATACGCAGTATTTT
>TRBJ1-4|many|TRBV29-1|.
CSVGVPWEKLFF
TGCAGCGTTGGGGTGCCTTGGGAAAAACTGTTTTTT
>TRBJ2-3|few|TRBV5-1|TRBD2
CASSLWRGTDTQYF
TGCGCCAGCAGCTTGTGGCGGGGGACAGATACGCAGTATTTT
>TRBJ1-2|many|TRBV7-8|.
CASSPRLSPPYGYTF
TGTGCCAGCAGCCCCCGTCTGAGTCCCCCTTATGGCTACACCTTC